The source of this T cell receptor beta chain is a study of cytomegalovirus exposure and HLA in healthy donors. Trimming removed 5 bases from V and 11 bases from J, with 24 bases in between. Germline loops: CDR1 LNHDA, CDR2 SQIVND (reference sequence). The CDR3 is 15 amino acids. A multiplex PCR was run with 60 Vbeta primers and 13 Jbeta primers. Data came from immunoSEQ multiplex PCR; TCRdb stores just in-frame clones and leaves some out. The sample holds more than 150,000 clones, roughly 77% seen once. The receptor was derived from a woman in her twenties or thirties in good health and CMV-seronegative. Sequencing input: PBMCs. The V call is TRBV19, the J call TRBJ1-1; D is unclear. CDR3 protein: CASSLSNLGRFVAFF. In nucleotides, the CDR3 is TGTGCCAGTAGTCTATCGAACTTGGGGAGGTTTGTTGCTTTCTTT. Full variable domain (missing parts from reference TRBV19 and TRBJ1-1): DGGITQSPKYLFRKEGQNVTLSCEQNLNHDAMYWYRQDPGQGLRLIYYSQIVNDFQKGDIAEGYSVSREKKESFPLTVTSAQKNPTAFYLCASSLSNLGRFVAFFGQGTRLTVV.